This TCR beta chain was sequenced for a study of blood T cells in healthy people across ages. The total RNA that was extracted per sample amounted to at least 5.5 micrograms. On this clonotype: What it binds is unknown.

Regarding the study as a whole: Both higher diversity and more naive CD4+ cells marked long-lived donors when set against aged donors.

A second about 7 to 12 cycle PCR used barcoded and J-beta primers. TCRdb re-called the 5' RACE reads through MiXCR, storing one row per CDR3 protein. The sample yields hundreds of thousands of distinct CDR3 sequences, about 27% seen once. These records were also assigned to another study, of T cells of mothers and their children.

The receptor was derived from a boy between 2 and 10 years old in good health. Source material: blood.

This CDR3 is CSANVAGGENTGELFF. For the CDR3, the DNA is TGCAGTGCCAACGTAGCGGGGGGCGAGAACACCGGGGAGCTGTTTTTT. The chain links TRBV20-1 to TRBJ2-2; 10 bases match TRBD2. V trimming: 6 bases; J trimming: 1 base; junction bases outside the gene matches: 8. The germline gives CDR1 DFQATT, CDR2 SNEGSKA (reference sequence). The CDR3 covers 16 residues.